What follows are 4 T cell receptor beta chains derived from one specimen sequenced in a study of vaccination and CD4 T cells after COVID-19. Their target antigens are unknown. With the Oncomine TCR Beta short-read assay, DNA from cultured CD4+ T cells was sequenced. TCRdb analysed the PCR reads with MiXCR anew, one entry per CDR3 protein. This sample has 8,000 to 9,500 distinct CDR3 sequences, with roughly three fifths found just once. Treatment given: approximately 9-day PBMC culture with coronavirus spike peptide pools or control peptides (ViraFEST assay). Input material: CD4+ T cells from blood, cultured in vitro. The receptors were gathered from a human donor who had recovered from COVID-19.

The chain joins TRBV20-1 to TRBJ1-5; unclear D gene. The CDR3 sequence is 13 residues long. Deletions cut 4 bases from V and 6 bases from J, with 13 bases between. Germline CDR1 is DFQATT and CDR2 is SNEGSKA (reference sequence). CDR3: CSAMWEVSQPQHF. The CDR3 coding sequence is TGCAGTGCTATGTGGGAGGTTAGTCAGCCCCAGCATTTT.

This clonotype showed up just once. The chain has TRBV7-2 and TRBJ2-3, with no clear D. This CDR3 comprises 15 residues. The V gene's germline CDR1 is SGHTA and CDR2 FQGNSA. V was cut by 6 bases and J by 1 base, with 14 bases left in between. The CDR3 DNA is TGTGCCAGCAGTACCCGCTACCGGGGCACAGATACGCAGTATTTT. Translating it yields CASSTRYRGTDTQYF.

The chain carries TRBV15 and TRBJ2-7; either TRBD1 or TRBD2 may fit D (5 bases each). This CDR3 has 17 residues. Trimming pared 8 bases from V and 3 bases from J, leaving 26 bases between. Per the germline V gene, CDR1 is LNHNV and CDR2 is YYDKDF (reference sequence). DNA of the CDR3: TGTGCCACCGTTTTATGGGGGAACGGATTTAAGGGCTACGAGCAGTACTTC. Its translation is CATVLWGNGFKGYEQYF.

This clonotype was observed once. The gene calls are TRBV11-1 and TRBJ1-6; D remains unclear. Trimming stripped 1 base from V and 10 bases from J, with 14 bases between. This CDR3 comprises 15 residues. Germline CDR1 reads SGHAT; CDR2 reads FQDESV (reference sequence). CDR3 nucleotide sequence: TGTGCCAGCAGCTTAGAGGAGGGCCGGGGATCACCCCTCCACTTT. Its protein is CASSLEEGRGSPLHF.